These T cell receptor beta chains were read from a single sample in a study of OX40 agonist ivuxolimab in advanced cancers. Assay: immunoSEQ multiplex PCR; the TCRdb copy retains only in-frame clones and omits some. The sample consists of 55,000 to 80,000 clones, almost 85% of them appearing once. Sequencing used CD4+ or CD8+ T cells sorted from blood, obtained in a trial of the OX40 agonist ivuxolimab. All receptors come from an adult with an advanced solid tumor such as melanoma, head and neck, liver or kidney cancer. CDR3s include the opening cysteine and the closing phenylalanine or tryptophan. A D gene is named only where the DNA matches it firmly. The listing skips clone size in some rows; elsewhere it reads once, few, many or a size class.

-	TRBJ2-5	14	-	TRBV27	TGTGCCAGCAGTTTTATAGACAGCACTGAGACCCAGTACTTC	CASSFIDSTETQYF
TRBD1	TRBJ1-1	16	-	TRBV6-1	TGTGCCAGCAGTGATAAGAGGACAGGGTTCGATCCTGAAGCTTTCTTT	CASSDKRTGFDPEAFF
-	TRBJ1-2	15	-	TRBV13	TGTGCCAGCAGCGTAGACAGCCTCGCTAACTATGGCTACACCTTC	CASSVDSLANYGYTF
-	TRBJ2-6	20	-	TRBV6-8	TGTGCCAGCAGTTACTCCCTGAGGACCCGAATCTTCTCTGGGGCCAACGTCCTGACTTTC	CASSYSLRTRIFSGANVLTF
TRBD2	TRBJ2-7	15	-	TRBV7-2	TGTGCCAGCAGCTTAGCCCGGGACTACGTCTACGAGCAGTACTTC	CASSLARDYVYEQYF
TRBD1	TRBJ1-1	14	-	TRBV7-2	TGTGCCAGCAGCCCAAACTCCGGACAGGGGGGGGCTTTCTTT	CASSPNSGQGGAFF
-	TRBJ2-1	16	-	TRBV5-4	TGTGCCAGCAGCCATAGCGTGGGGGGCTCCTACAATGAGCAGTTCTTC	CASSHSVGGSYNEQFF
-	TRBJ1-3	16	-	TRBV30	TGTGCCTGGAGTGTACCCCGGGGGGTATATGGACACACCATATATTTT	CAWSVPRGVYGHTIYF
-	TRBJ1-3	15	-	TRBV18	TGTGCCAGCTCCACACAGGTGCGATCTGGAAACACCATATATTTT	CASSTQVRSGNTIYF
-	TRBJ2-5	14	-	TRBV5-4	TGTGCCAGCAGCTTGGCCGGGGCGAAAGAGACCCAGTACTTC	CASSLAGAKETQYF
TRBD1	TRBJ2-7	13	once	TRBV5-6	TGTGCCAGCAGCAGGGGGCATAAGTACGAGCAGTACTTC	CASSRGHKYEQYF
-	TRBJ2-4	16	-	TRBV7-2	TGTGCCAGCAGTTTACAGGGAACTCTAGCCAAAAACATTCAGTACTTC	CASSLQGTLAKNIQYF
-	TRBJ1-2	15	-	TRBV18	TGTGCCAGCTCCCCACAGAGGACAAACCCTAATGGCTACACCTTC	CASSPQRTNPNGYTF
-	TRBJ2-1	18	-	TRBV6-9	TGTGCCAGCACCGAAAAAGGGAACGGTTTAAATTCCTACAATGAGCAGTTCTTC	CASTEKGNGLNSYNEQFF
-	TRBJ2-5	15	-	TRBV14	TGTGCCAGCAGCCGACTAGGGACCCCTGAGCAGACCCAGTACTTC	CASSRLGTPEQTQYF
-	TRBJ2-2	14	-	TRBV10-3	TGTGCCATCAGTGAGTCAACGAACACCGGGGAGCTGTTTTTT	CAISESTNTGELFF
-	TRBJ1-1	17	-	TRBV2	TGTGCCAGCAGGCAGACAGGTACTTTACTTTCGAACACTGAAGCTTTCTTT	CASRQTGTLLSNTEAFF